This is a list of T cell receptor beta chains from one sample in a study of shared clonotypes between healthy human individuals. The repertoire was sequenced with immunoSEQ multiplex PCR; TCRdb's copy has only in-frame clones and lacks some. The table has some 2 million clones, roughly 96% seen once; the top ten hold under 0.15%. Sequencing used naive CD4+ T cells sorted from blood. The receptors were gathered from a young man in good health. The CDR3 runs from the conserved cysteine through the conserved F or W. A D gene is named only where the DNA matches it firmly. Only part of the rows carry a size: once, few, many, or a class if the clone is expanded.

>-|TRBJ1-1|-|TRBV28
TGTGCCAGCACTCTGCCAGGGATTAACACTGAAGCTTTCTTT
CASTLPGINTEAFF
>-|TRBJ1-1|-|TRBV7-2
TGTGCCAGCAGCTTGGGTAACAGGATCGAAGCTTTCTTT
CASSLGNRIEAFF
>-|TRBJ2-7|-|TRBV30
TGTGCCTGGAGTGTTGACACCCGGGGCGAGCAGTACTTC
CAWSVDTRGEQYF
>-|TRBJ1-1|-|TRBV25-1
TGTGCCAGCAGACAGACGGGGAACACTGAAGCTTTCTTT
CASRQTGNTEAFF
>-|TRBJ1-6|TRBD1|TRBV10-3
TGTGCCATCAGGGGGACAGTAGATAATTCACCCCTCCACTTT
CAIRGTVDNSPLHF
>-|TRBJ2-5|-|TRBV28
TGTGCCAGCAGTTTATGGGACGGAGAAGAGACCCAGTACTTC
CASSLWDGEETQYF
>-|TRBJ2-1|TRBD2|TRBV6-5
TGTGCCAGCAGTTACAACGGGAGGGGGTATGAGCAGTTCTTC
CASSYNGRGYEQFF
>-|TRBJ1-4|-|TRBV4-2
TGTGCCAGCAGCCAAGACAGGGTGGAGGAAAAACTGTTTTTT
CASSQDRVEEKLFF
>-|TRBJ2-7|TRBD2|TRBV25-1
TGTGCCAGCAGCACCCAAGCGGGGTTTAAGTACTTC
CASSTQAGFKYF
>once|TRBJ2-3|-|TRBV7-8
TGTGCCAGCAGCTTAGCCAGGGCAGATACGCAGTATTTT
CASSLARADTQYF
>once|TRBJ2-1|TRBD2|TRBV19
TGTGCCAGTAGTATAAGAGCGGGGGGCAACAATGAGCAGTTCTTC
CASSIRAGGNNEQFF
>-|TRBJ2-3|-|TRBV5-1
TGCGCCAGCAGCTTGGATATGGGGGCGCGCACAGATACGCAGTATTTT
CASSLDMGARTDTQYF
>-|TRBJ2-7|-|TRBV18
TGTGCCAGCTCATCGACGAGAACCTACGAGCAGTACTTC
CASSSTRTYEQYF
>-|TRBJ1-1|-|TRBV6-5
TGTGCCAGCAGTTCCCTCCTCGGCACTGAAGCTTTCTTT
CASSSLLGTEAFF
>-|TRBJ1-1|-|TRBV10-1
TGCGCCAGCTCTAGACACAGGGAAGGTGAAGCTTTCTTT
CASSRHREGEAFF
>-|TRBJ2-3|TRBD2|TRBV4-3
TGCGCCAGCAGCCGCCAACTAGCGGGAGGATCTGATACGCAGTATTTT
CASSRQLAGGSDTQYF
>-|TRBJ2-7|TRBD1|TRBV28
TGTGCCAGCAGTTTAGGACAGGGGGGAACCTACGAGCAGTACTTC
CASSLGQGGTYEQYF
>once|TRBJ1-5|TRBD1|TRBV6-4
TGTGCCAGCATCCCGGACAGGAATAGCAATCAGCCCCAGCATTTT
CASIPDRNSNQPQHF
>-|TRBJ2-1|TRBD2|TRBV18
TGTGCCAGCTCTCTCGGGGGGAGCAATGAGCAGTTCTTC
CASSLGGSNEQFF
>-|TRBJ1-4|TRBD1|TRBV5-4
TGTGCCAGCAGCTTGGGCGGACAGGGAGGAGAAAAACTGTTTTTT
CASSLGGQGGEKLFF
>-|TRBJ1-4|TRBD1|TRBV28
TGTGCCAGCAGCCAGACAGGGGGGACTAATGAAAAACTGTTTTTT
CASSQTGGTNEKLFF
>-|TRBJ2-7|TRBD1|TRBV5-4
TGTGCCAGCAGCTTAGGACAGGGCCCCTACGAGCAGTACTTC
CASSLGQGPYEQYF
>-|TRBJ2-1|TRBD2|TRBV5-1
TGCGCCAGCAGCTTGGGGTTAGCGGGAGTTGGCTCCTACAATGAGCAGTTCTTC
CASSLGLAGVGSYNEQFF
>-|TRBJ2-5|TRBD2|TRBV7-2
TGTGCCAGCAGCTCCACTAGCGGGGGAGAAGAGACCCAGTACTTC
CASSSTSGGEETQYF
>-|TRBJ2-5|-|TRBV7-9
TGTGCCAGCAGTTTGGCGGGGGAGACCCAGTACTTC
CASSLAGETQYF
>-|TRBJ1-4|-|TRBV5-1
TGCGCCAGCAGCCCAACCGACTTTGCAACTAATGAAAAACTGTTTTTT
CASSPTDFATNEKLFF
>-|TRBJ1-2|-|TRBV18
TGTGCCAGCTCACCTCCTTCGACAGGTCTCTATGGCTACACCTTC
CASSPPSTGLYGYTF
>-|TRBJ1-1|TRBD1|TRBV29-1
TGCAGCGTGGGATTACAGGGGGGGAACACTGAAGCTTTCTTT
CSVGLQGGNTEAFF
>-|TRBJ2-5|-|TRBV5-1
TGCGCCAGCAGCTTGGCCCCCAGCGGAGGCCAAGAGACCCAGTACTTC
CASSLAPSGGQETQYF
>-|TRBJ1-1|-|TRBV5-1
TGCGCCAGCAGCTTCCAGGGTGTAGACACTGAAGCTTTCTTT
CASSFQGVDTEAFF
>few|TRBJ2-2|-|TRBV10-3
TGTGCCATTCAGGACACCGGGGAGCTGTTTTTT
CAIQDTGELFF
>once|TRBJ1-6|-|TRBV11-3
TGTGCCAGCAGCTTGGGGGGAAGTTCACCCCTCCACTTT
CASSLGGSSPLHF
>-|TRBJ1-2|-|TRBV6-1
TGTGCCAGCAGTGAAGGGGGCGCGTACTATGGCTACACCTTC
CASSEGGAYYGYTF
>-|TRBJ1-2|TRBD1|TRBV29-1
TGCAGCGTTGAATCTGGGACAGGGTTTTATGGCTACACCTTC
CSVESGTGFYGYTF
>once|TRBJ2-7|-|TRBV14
TGTGCCAGCAGCCACTTGGGCTGGACCTACGAGCAGTACTTC
CASSHLGWTYEQYF
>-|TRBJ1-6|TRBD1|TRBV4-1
TGCGCCAGCAGCCTCGGGACAGTAATTTATTCACCCCTCCACTTT
CASSLGTVIYSPLHF
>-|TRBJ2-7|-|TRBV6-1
TGTGCCAGCAGCCCGACAGCCATTGAGCAGTACTTC
CASSPTAIEQYF